The subject of this entry is one TCR beta chain. Its antigen is unknown. The data originate from a study of CD8 T cells in Susac syndrome. Findings and caveats of the study: Peak Susac CD8+ clonal expansion was seen in TEMRA cells and active patients.

Random-hexamer reverse transcription was applied to roughly 0.5 to 1 ug RNA. TCRdb passed the immunoSEQ multiplex PCR reads through MiXCR, listing each CDR3 protein once. The sample holds some 130,000 distinct CDR3 sequences, approximately 95% seen once. This CDR3 is built from 19 residues. Trimming took 0 bases from V and 2 from J; bases not matched to a gene: 12. Germline-derived CDR1 and CDR2 are SGHAT and FQNNGV. The sequence derives from a human donor with Susac syndrome. The rearrangement uses TRBV11-2 and TRBJ2-3; TRBD2 aligns across 9 bases. Sequenced: CD8+ T cells from PBMCs. CDR3 nucleotide sequence: TGTGCCAGCAGCTTAGATAAGTGGGGAGGACTAGCGATCACAGATACGCAGTATTTT. Its translation: CASSLDKWGGLAITDTQYF.